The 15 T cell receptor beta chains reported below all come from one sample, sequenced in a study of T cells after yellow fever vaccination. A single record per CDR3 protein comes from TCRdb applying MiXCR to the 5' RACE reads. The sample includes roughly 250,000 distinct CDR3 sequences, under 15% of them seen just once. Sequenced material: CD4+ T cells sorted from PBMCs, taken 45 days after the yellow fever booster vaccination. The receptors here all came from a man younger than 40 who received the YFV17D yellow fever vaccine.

The CDR3 sequence is CASSLVRRAETQYF. CDR3 nucleotide sequence: TGTGCCAGCAGCCTCGTGAGGAGGGCAGAGACCCAGTACTTC. V usage is TRBV5-8 and J usage is TRBJ2-5, with D tentatively TRBD2 (6 bases). Trimming removed 4 bases at V and 4 bases at J, with 14 bases between. This CDR3 comprises 14 residues. Germline-derived CDR1 and CDR2 are SGHTS and YDEGEE.

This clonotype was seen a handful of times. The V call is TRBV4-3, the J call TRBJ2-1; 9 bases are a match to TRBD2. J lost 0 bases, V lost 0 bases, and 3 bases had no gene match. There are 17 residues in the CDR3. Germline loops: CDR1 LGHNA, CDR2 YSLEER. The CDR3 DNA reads TGCGCCAGCAGCCAAGATCGACTAGCGGTCTCCTACAATGAGCAGTTCTTC. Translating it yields CASSQDRLAVSYNEQFF.

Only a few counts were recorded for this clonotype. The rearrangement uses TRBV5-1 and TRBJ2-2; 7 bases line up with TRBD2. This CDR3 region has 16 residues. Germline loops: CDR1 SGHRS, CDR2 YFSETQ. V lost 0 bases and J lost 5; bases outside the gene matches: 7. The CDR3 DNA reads TGCGCCAGCAGCTTGGCCTTGCTAGCGGTTACCGGGGAGCTGTTTTTT. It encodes CASSLALLAVTGELFF.

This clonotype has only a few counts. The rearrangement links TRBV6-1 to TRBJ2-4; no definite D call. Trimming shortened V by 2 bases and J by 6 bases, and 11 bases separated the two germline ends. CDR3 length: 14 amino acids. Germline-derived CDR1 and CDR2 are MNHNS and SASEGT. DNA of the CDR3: TGTGCCAGCAGTGAATCGGTCCCGGCAAACATTCAGTACTTC. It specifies CASSESVPANIQYF.

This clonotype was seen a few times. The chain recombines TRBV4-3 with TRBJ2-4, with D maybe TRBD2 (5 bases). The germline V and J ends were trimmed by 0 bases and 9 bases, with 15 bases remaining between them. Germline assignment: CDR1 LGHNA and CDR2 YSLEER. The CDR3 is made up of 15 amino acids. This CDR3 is CASSQDWGTGIIQYF. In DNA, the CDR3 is TGCGCCAGCAGCCAAGACTGGGGTACGGGGATCATTCAGTACTTC.

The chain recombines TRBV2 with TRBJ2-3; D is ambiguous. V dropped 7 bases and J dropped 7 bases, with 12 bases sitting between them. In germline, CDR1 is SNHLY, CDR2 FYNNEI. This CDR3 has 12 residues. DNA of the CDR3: TGTGCCAGCACACTCGTTGTTAATACGCAGTATTTT. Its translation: CASTLVVNTQYF. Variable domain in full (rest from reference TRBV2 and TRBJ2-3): EPEVTQTPSHQVTQMGQEVILRCVPISNHLYFYWYRQILGQKVEFLVSFYNNEISEKSEIFDDQFSVERPDGSNFTLKIRSTKLEDSAMYFCASTLVVNTQYFGPGTRLTVL.

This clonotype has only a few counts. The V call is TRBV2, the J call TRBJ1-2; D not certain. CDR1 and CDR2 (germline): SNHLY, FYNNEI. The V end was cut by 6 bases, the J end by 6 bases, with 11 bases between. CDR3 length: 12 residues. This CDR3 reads CASRITENGYTF. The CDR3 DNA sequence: TGTGCCAGCAGGATAACAGAGAATGGCTACACCTTC. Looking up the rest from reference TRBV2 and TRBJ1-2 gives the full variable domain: EPEVTQTPSHQVTQMGQEVILRCVPISNHLYFYWYRQILGQKVEFLVSFYNNEISEKSEIFDDQFSVERPDGSNFTLKIRSTKLEDSAMYFCASRITENGYTFGSGTRLTVV.

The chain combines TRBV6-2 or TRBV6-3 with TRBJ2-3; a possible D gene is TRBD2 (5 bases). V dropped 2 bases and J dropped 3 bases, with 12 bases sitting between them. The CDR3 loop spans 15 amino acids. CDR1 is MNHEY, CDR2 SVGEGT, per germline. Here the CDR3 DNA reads TGTGCCAGCAGTTACCGGTCTCGGGAAACAGATACGCAGTATTTT. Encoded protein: CASSYRSRETDTQYF.

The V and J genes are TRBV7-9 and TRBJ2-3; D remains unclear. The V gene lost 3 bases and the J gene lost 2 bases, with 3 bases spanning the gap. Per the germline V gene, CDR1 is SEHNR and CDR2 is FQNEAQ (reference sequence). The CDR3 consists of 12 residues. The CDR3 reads CASSFDTDTQYF. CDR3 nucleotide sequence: TGTGCCAGCAGCTTCGACACAGATACGCAGTATTTT.

Here the CDR3 DNA reads TGCGCCAGCAGCATCCTCCCGGTCACCGGGGAGCTGTTTTTT. Amino acids: CASSILPVTGELFF. V and J are TRBV5-1 and TRBJ2-2; D gene uncertain. Deletions cut 4 bases from V and 4 bases from J, with 11 bases between. Germline CDR1 SGHRS, CDR2 YFSETQ. The CDR3 is made up of 14 amino acids.

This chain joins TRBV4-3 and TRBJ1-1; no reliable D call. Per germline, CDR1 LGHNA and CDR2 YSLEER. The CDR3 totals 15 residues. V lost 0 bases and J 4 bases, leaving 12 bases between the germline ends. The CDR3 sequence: CASSQEHGISTEAFF. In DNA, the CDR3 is TGCGCCAGCAGCCAAGAACACGGGATTAGCACTGAAGCTTTCTTT.

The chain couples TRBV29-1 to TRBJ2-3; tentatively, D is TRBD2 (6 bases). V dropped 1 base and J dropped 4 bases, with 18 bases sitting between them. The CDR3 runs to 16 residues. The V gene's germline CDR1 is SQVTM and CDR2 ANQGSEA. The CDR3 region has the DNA TGCAGCGTTGAAGGCCGTTTTGCCGGGGGAGCAGATACGCAGTATTTT. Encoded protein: CSVEGRFAGGADTQYF.

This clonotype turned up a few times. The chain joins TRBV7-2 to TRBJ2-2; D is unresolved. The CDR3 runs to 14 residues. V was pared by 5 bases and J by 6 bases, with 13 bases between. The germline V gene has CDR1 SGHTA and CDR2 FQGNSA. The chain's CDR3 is CASSPSGTPGELFF. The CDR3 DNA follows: TGTGCCAGCAGCCCGTCCGGCACCCCCGGGGAGCTGTTTTTT.

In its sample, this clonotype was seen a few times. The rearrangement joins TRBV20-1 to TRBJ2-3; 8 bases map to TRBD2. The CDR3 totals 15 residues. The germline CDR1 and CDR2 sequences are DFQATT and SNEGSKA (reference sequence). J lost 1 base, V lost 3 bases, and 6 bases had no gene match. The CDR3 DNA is TGCAGTGCTAGCCCCCCACTAGCGGGCACAGATACGCAGTATTTT. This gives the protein CSASPPLAGTDTQYF.

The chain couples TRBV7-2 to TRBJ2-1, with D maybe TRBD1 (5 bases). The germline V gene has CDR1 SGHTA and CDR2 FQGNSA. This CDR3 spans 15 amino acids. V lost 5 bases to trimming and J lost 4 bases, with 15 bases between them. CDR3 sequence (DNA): TGTGCCAGCAGCGCCTGGCAGGGCCGGTACAATGAGCAGTTCTTC. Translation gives CASSAWQGRYNEQFF.